These T cell receptor beta chains were read from a single sample in a study of blood T cell repertoires in COVID-19. Data came from immunoSEQ multiplex PCR; TCRdb stores just in-frame clones and leaves some out. The table shows over 150,000 clones, with about 80% occurring only once. What was sequenced was peripheral blood. Receptors originate from a man between 65 and 85 years old with active or convalescent COVID-19. Both conserved end residues are part of each CDR3. D genes are given only for firm matches. For some rows the clone size is stated as once, few or many, or as a class when expanded; others skip it.

V gene: TRBV10-1; clone size: .; J gene: TRBJ2-7; D gene: TRBD1; CDR3 DNA: TGCGCCAGCCTGGGACAGACCACCTCCTACGAGCAGTACTTC; CDR3 protein: CASLGQTTSYEQYF
V gene: TRBV3-1/TRBV3-2; clone size: .; J gene: TRBJ2-1; D gene: .; CDR3 DNA: TGTGCCAGCAGCCAAGGCCTAGCGAGCCATGAGCAGTTCTTC; CDR3 protein: CASSQGLASHEQFF
V gene: TRBV5-1; clone size: .; J gene: TRBJ2-5; D gene: .; CDR3 DNA: TGCGCCAGCAGCCTGCTTCCGGGAAACGCAGAGACCCAGTACTTC; CDR3 protein: CASSLLPGNAETQYF
V gene: TRBV2; clone size: once; J gene: TRBJ1-2; D gene: TRBD1; CDR3 DNA: TGTGCCAGCAGGGATGACAGGGGAAGCGGCTACACCTTC; CDR3 protein: CASRDDRGSGYTF
V gene: TRBV19; clone size: .; J gene: TRBJ1-2; D gene: .; CDR3 DNA: TGTGCCAGTAGTAAGCCGTCGGACTCTAACTATGGCTACACCTTC; CDR3 protein: CASSKPSDSNYGYTF
V gene: TRBV7-7; clone size: .; J gene: TRBJ2-5; D gene: .; CDR3 DNA: TGTGCCAGCAGCTTAGGAGTCGGCGGACAAGAGACCCAGTACTTC; CDR3 protein: CASSLGVGGQETQYF
V gene: TRBV7-3; clone size: many; J gene: TRBJ2-1; D gene: TRBD2; CDR3 DNA: TGTGCCAGCAGCTTAGCGGGAGGTCCCTACAATGAGCAGTTCTTC; CDR3 protein: CASSLAGGPYNEQFF
V gene: TRBV7-2; clone size: .; J gene: TRBJ1-1; D gene: .; CDR3 DNA: TGTGCCAGCAGCAGCCAACAGGGTTGGACTGAAGCTTTCTTT; CDR3 protein: CASSSQQGWTEAFF
V gene: TRBV5-1; clone size: .; J gene: TRBJ2-2; D gene: .; CDR3 DNA: TGCGCCAGCAGCTTAACGGGGAGTAACGGGGAGCTGTTTTTT; CDR3 protein: CASSLTGSNGELFF
V gene: TRBV19; clone size: .; J gene: TRBJ1-6; D gene: .; CDR3 DNA: TGTGCCAGTAGTATAGCCGGAGGGATAAGCTCCTATAATTCACCCCTCCACTTT; CDR3 protein: CASSIAGGISSYNSPLHF
V gene: TRBV4-1; clone size: .; J gene: TRBJ2-5; D gene: .; CDR3 DNA: TGCGCCAGCAGCCAAGACTTCCGGGAGACCCAGTACTTC; CDR3 protein: CASSQDFRETQYF
V gene: TRBV11-2; clone size: .; J gene: TRBJ2-7; D gene: TRBD1; CDR3 DNA: TGTGCCAGCAGCGGGGGGACAGGGCCCTACGAGCAGTACTTC; CDR3 protein: CASSGGTGPYEQYF
V gene: TRBV15; clone size: .; J gene: TRBJ2-2; D gene: .; CDR3 DNA: TGTGCCACCAGCAGAGACAGGGGAATCGGGGAGCTGTTTTTT; CDR3 protein: CATSRDRGIGELFF
V gene: TRBV5-1; clone size: .; J gene: TRBJ2-3; D gene: .; CDR3 DNA: TGCGCCAGCATTCGGGACACGAGCACAGATACGCAGTATTTT; CDR3 protein: CASIRDTSTDTQYF
V gene: TRBV3-1/TRBV3-2; clone size: .; J gene: TRBJ2-3; D gene: .; CDR3 DNA: TGTGCCAGCAGCCAAGAAGTCAGGGACACAGATACGCAGTATTTT; CDR3 protein: CASSQEVRDTDTQYF
V gene: TRBV27; clone size: .; J gene: TRBJ1-2; D gene: .; CDR3 DNA: TGTGCCAGCAGGCGAACAGGGAGTGGTTATGGCTACACCTTC; CDR3 protein: CASRRTGSGYGYTF
V gene: TRBV7-2; clone size: .; J gene: TRBJ2-7; D gene: .; CDR3 DNA: TGTGCCAGCAGGTTACTAACCGGGACCTACGAGCAGTACTTC; CDR3 protein: CASRLLTGTYEQYF
V gene: TRBV5-1; clone size: .; J gene: TRBJ2-1; D gene: TRBD2; CDR3 DNA: TGCGCCAGCAGCTCGAGTAAAGGACTAGCTAATGAGCAGTTCTTC; CDR3 protein: CASSSSKGLANEQFF
V gene: TRBV28; clone size: .; J gene: TRBJ1-2; D gene: .; CDR3 DNA: TGTGCCAGCAGGGGGGACATCAACTATGGCTACACCTTC; CDR3 protein: CASRGDINYGYTF
V gene: TRBV5-4; clone size: .; J gene: TRBJ2-7; D gene: TRBD2; CDR3 DNA: TGTGCCAGCAGTTATCCGGGACTAGAAACCTACGAGCAGTACTTC; CDR3 protein: CASSYPGLETYEQYF
V gene: TRBV2; clone size: .; J gene: TRBJ1-5; D gene: TRBD1; CDR3 DNA: TGTGCCAGCAGTCGGGACAGGAGGCTAAATAGCAATCAGCCCCAGCATTTT; CDR3 protein: CASSRDRRLNSNQPQHF
V gene: TRBV27; clone size: .; J gene: TRBJ2-1; D gene: .; CDR3 DNA: TGTGCCAGCAGTTTAAGAAACGGGGGTTACAATGAGCAGTTCTTC; CDR3 protein: CASSLRNGGYNEQFF
V gene: TRBV7-8; clone size: .; J gene: TRBJ2-5; D gene: TRBD2; CDR3 DNA: TGTGCCAGCAGCTTATTCCTTGTCGGGAGGGAGACCCAGTACTTC; CDR3 protein: CASSLFLVGRETQYF
V gene: TRBV11-2; clone size: .; J gene: TRBJ1-2; D gene: .; CDR3 DNA: TGTGCCAGCAGTTTTCCGGGGAGGACCCATGGCTACACCTTC; CDR3 protein: CASSFPGRTHGYTF
V gene: TRBV7-2; clone size: few; J gene: TRBJ2-7; D gene: .; CDR3 DNA: TGTGCCAGCAGCTTGGCGGAGCCTCCCTACGAGCAGTACTTC; CDR3 protein: CASSLAEPPYEQYF
V gene: TRBV27; clone size: few; J gene: TRBJ1-6; D gene: .; CDR3 DNA: TGTGCCAGCACCTCGGTTGCCAATTCACCCCTCCACTTT; CDR3 protein: CASTSVANSPLHF
V gene: TRBV7-2; clone size: .; J gene: TRBJ2-1; D gene: TRBD2; CDR3 DNA: TGTGCCAGCAGCTTATCGCCAGCGGGAGGGGAGAATGAGCAGTTCTTC; CDR3 protein: CASSLSPAGGENEQFF
V gene: TRBV7-6; clone size: .; J gene: TRBJ2-1; D gene: .; CDR3 DNA: TGTGCCAGCAGCTCCTCCCCGACCAGCTTAGCCGGGTCCTACAATGAGCAGTTCTTC; CDR3 protein: CASSSSPTSLAGSYNEQFF
V gene: TRBV5-1; clone size: .; J gene: TRBJ1-5; D gene: .; CDR3 DNA: TGCGCCAGCAGCTCGGGACAATCGGCGGATCAGCCCCAGCATTTT; CDR3 protein: CASSSGQSADQPQHF
V gene: TRBV15; clone size: .; J gene: TRBJ2-2; D gene: .; CDR3 DNA: TGTGCCACCAGCAGAGGGCCAGGGACGAACACCGGGGAGCTGTTTTTT; CDR3 protein: CATSRGPGTNTGELFF
V gene: TRBV4-3; clone size: once; J gene: TRBJ1-2; D gene: TRBD1; CDR3 DNA: TGCGCCAGCAGCCAAGAGGACGTAACAGGGGGCCGAAACTATGGCTACACCTTC; CDR3 protein: CASSQEDVTGGRNYGYTF
V gene: TRBV6-4; clone size: .; J gene: TRBJ1-5; D gene: TRBD1; CDR3 DNA: TGTGCCGTCCGACAGGGGAACTCGGATAGCAATCAGCCCCAGCATTTT; CDR3 protein: CAVRQGNSDSNQPQHF
V gene: TRBV7-2; clone size: .; J gene: TRBJ2-7; D gene: TRBD2; CDR3 DNA: TGTGCCACTTCCCCGGGGCTAGCGGATTTCTACGAGCAGTACTTC; CDR3 protein: CATSPGLADFYEQYF